This T cell receptor beta chain appears in the sequencing data of a study of T-cell memory formation after mild COVID-19. Study results and limitations: Pre-infection memory held some responding clones, suggesting pre-existing cross-reactive T cells responded. Second-wave clones reaching peak frequency on day 37 lacked confirmed SARS-CoV-2 specificity.

As concerns this clonotype: Its antigen is undetermined.

Using constant-segment primers, 5'RACE produced TCR alpha and TCR beta cDNA libraries carrying sample barcodes and UMIs. TCRdb re-derived calls from the 5' RACE reads in MiXCR, one entry per CDR3 protein. The data hold roughly 42,000 distinct CDR3 sequences, with about 7.3% observed a single time. Per the germline V gene, CDR1 is SEHNR and CDR2 is FQNEAQ (reference sequence). V was trimmed by 4 bases and J by 1 base, leaving 9 bases between them. The CDR3 contains 14 residues. Material for sequencing was PBMCs or a T cell subset sorted from them (not recorded which). The chain employs TRBV7-9 and TRBJ2-3; no reliable D call. This clonotype was sampled from a man aged 18 to 30 who had mild COVID-19 (a few samples of this study predate the infection). Cell type and time point are not known. CDR3 coding DNA: TGTGCCAGCAGCTCCGACTGGGGCACAGATACGCAGTATTTT. Its protein product is CASSSDWGTDTQYF.